The 9 T cell receptor beta chains below all came from one sample that was sequenced in a study of T cells after yellow fever vaccination. MiXCR, run by TCRdb on the 5' RACE reads, gives a single entry per CDR3 protein. The sample yields more than 300,000 distinct CDR3 sequences, around 10% seen once. The sample in question was CD4+ T cells sorted from PBMCs, obtained 45 days after the yellow fever booster vaccination. All receptors derive from a young man who received the YFV17D yellow fever vaccine.

This chain joins TRBV20-1 and TRBJ1-2; D is unclear. Per germline, CDR1 DFQATT and CDR2 SNEGSKA (reference sequence). The CDR3 loop spans 10 amino acids. Trimming cost V 5 bases and J 12 bases, with 13 bases left between them. The CDR3, as DNA: TGCAGTGCTGCAACCGGGAGGAACACCTTC. It specifies CSAATGRNTF.

DNA of the CDR3: TGTGCCAGCAGACCTCACGGGGGGGCACATAATGAGCAGTTCTTC. This gives the protein CASRPHGGAHNEQFF. The V gene is TRBV12-3 or TRBV12-4, the J gene TRBJ2-1, with TRBD2 identical over 8 bases. With V trimmed by 6 bases and J by 7 bases, 11 bases remained unmatched. The CDR3 consists of 15 residues.

This chain connects TRBV29-1 to TRBJ2-3; D not resolved. Germline loops: CDR1 SQVTM, CDR2 ANQGSEA. The CDR3 is 16 residues long. Trimming removed 3 bases from V and 0 bases from J, with 16 bases in between. The CDR3 nucleotides read TGCAGCGTTGAGGCGGCAGGAGCTCCTAGCACAGATACGCAGTATTTT. Translating gives CSVEAAGAPSTDTQYF.

J is TRBJ1-1 and V is TRBV4-3; unclear D gene. The germline gives CDR1 LGHNA, CDR2 YSLEER. The CDR3 runs to 13 residues. V was pared by 3 bases and J by 4 bases, with 9 bases between. The CDR3 protein is CASSQLAGTEAFF. The DNA for the CDR3 is TGCGCCAGCAGCCAGCTGGCCGGCACTGAAGCTTTCTTT.

The gene calls are TRBV3-1 and TRBJ2-2; 7 positions agree with TRBD1. Trimming cost V 6 bases and J 3 bases; bases outside gene matches: 7. The germline gives CDR1 LGHDT, CDR2 YNNKEL (reference sequence). The CDR3 consists of 15 residues. This CDR3 is CASSSRDSDTGELFF. The DNA for the CDR3 is TGTGCCAGCAGTAGCCGGGACAGCGACACCGGGGAGCTGTTTTTT.

The table lists this clonotype with a few counts. V and J are TRBV5-1 and TRBJ2-2; TRBD1 matches at 9 bases. The junction had 7 bases not matched to a gene; V was cut back by 8 bases and J by 5 bases. CDR3 length equals 14 residues. Germline V gene lookup returns CDR1 SGHRS and CDR2 YFSETQ. Here the CDR3 reads CASAGTGRTGELFF. The CDR3 DNA follows: TGCGCCAGTGCCGGGACAGGGAGGACCGGGGAGCTGTTTTTT. Complete variable domain (other parts from reference TRBV5-1 and TRBJ2-2): KAGVTQTPRYLIKTRGQQVTLSCSPISGHRSVSWYQQTPGQGLQFLFEYFSETQRNKGNFPGRFSGRQFSNSRSEMNVSTLELGDSALYLCASAGTGRTGELFFGEGSRLTVL.

J is TRBJ2-1 and V is TRBV6-2 or TRBV6-3; 9 nucleotides line up with TRBD1. CDR1 is MNHEY and CDR2 is SVGEGT in the germline V gene. The ends lost 2 bases at V and 4 bases at J; junction bases unmatched: 3. This CDR3 has 15 residues. The DNA of the CDR3 is TGTGCCAGCAGTTACGGGGACAGGGTGTACAATGAGCAGTTCTTC. Amino acids: CASSYGDRVYNEQFF.

This clonotype has only a few counts. The chain uses TRBV10-3 and TRBJ1-1; D unclear. Trimming cost V 7 bases and J 2 bases, with 11 bases left between them. Germline V gives CDR1 ENHRY, CDR2 SYGVKD. This CDR3 is 13 amino acids long. CDR3 amino acids: CAITDGFNTEAFF. For the CDR3, the DNA is TGTGCCATCACGGACGGGTTTAACACTGAAGCTTTCTTT.

V usage is TRBV20-1 and J usage is TRBJ1-4; TRBD1 matches at 9 bases. CDR3 length equals 13 residues. Looked up from germline, CDR1 is DFQATT and CDR2 is SNEGSKA (reference sequence). V lost 3 bases to trimming and J lost 5 bases; unmatched junction nucleotides: 1. The CDR3 DNA reads TGCAGTGCTAGGACAGGGGGAAATGAAAAACTGTTTTTT. Translation: CSARTGGNEKLFF.